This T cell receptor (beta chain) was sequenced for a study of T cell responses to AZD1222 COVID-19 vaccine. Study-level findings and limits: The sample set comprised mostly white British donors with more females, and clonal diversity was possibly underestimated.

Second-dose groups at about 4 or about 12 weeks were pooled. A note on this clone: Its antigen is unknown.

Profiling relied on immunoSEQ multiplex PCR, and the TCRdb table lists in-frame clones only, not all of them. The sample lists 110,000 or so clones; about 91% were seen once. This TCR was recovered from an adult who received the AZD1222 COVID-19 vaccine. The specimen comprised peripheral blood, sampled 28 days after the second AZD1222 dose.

CDR3 in DNA: TGTGCCAGCAGCGTAGGACTTGGGGGGTTCAATGAAAAACTGTTTTTT. Its translation: CASSVGLGGFNEKLFF. The V and J genes are TRBV9 and TRBJ1-4; tentative D call: TRBD1 (5 bases). The CDR3 contains 16 residues. The ends were cut back, 0 bases at V and 5 bases at J, with 14 bases in the middle. Germline CDR1 is SGDLS and CDR2 is YYNGEE.